Shown below are 29 T cell receptor beta chains from a single sample sequenced in a study of T cells in Graves' hyperthyroidism and ophthalmopathy. The investigators amplified TCR beta CDR3 regions from RNA transcripts. In the first-round RT-PCR of the TCR CDR3, the HTBI primer set was used. TCRdb independently ran MiXCR on the multiplex PCR reads; one entry per CDR3 protein. Of about 320,000 distinct CDR3 sequences listed, about 15% are singletons. Input material: blood. The receptors derive from a man aged 25 to 45 with Graves' hyperthyroidism.

The chain is built from TRBV27 and TRBJ2-7; D assignment may be TRBD1 or TRBD2 (6 bases each). The CDR3 consists of 14 residues. The germline V and J ends were trimmed by 10 bases and 2 bases, with 18 bases remaining between them. CDR1 and CDR2 from the germline V gene are MNHEY and SMNVEV (reference sequence). The CDR3 DNA is TGTGCCACCCGACCTAAAGGGGGGACCTACGAGCAGTACTTC. This encodes CATRPKGGTYEQYF.

V is TRBV6-2 or TRBV6-3 and J is TRBJ2-7, with TRBD2 matching over 10 bases. The junction had 11 bases not matched to a gene; V was cut back by 6 bases and J by 3 bases. The CDR3 is 16 amino acids. Germline-derived CDR1 and CDR2 are MNHEY and SVGEGT. CDR3 amino acids: CASSRNGLAENYEQYF. The CDR3 DNA sequence: TGTGCCAGCAGCCGAAACGGACTAGCGGAAAACTACGAGCAGTACTTC.

This clonotype was seen only a few times. This chain joins TRBV7-9 and TRBJ1-5; possible D gene TRBD1, 6 bases. Germline V CDR1 and CDR2: SEHNR, FQNEAQ (reference sequence). The CDR3 extends over 14 amino acids. V was cut by 4 bases and J by 2 bases, with 9 bases left in between. CDR3 in DNA: TGTGCCAGCAGCTCAGGGGTAGGCAATCAGCCCCAGCATTTT. Its protein is CASSSGVGNQPQHF.

The rearrangement uses TRBV18 and TRBJ2-1, with D hard to call. V was clipped by 2 bases and J by 3 bases, with 8 bases between them. The germline gives CDR1 KGHSH, CDR2 LQKENI. This CDR3 has 14 amino acids. CDR3 amino acids: CASSPTQSYNEQFF. The CDR3 DNA sequence: TGTGCCAGCTCACCAACACAGAGCTACAATGAGCAGTTCTTC.

This clonotype was observed at least ten times. CDR3 sequence: CASITGDRVGMNTEAFF. CDR3 nucleotide sequence: TGTGCCAGTATCACAGGGGACAGGGTCGGGATGAACACTGAAGCTTTCTTT. The chain uses TRBV19 and TRBJ1-1; TRBD1 matches at 9 bases. This CDR3 region has 17 residues. In germline, CDR1 is LNHDA, CDR2 SQIVND (reference sequence). The trim removed 7 bases at V and 0 bases at J, leaving 12 bases unmatched.

On this clonotype itself: This may be a read error, as it is one base from a much larger clone. The rearrangement links TRBV6-1 to TRBJ1-1; 7 bases map to TRBD1. The germline V gene has CDR1 MNHNS and CDR2 SASEGT. The CDR3 runs to 15 residues. Unmatched junction bases numbered 13, after V lost 4 bases and J lost 8 bases. In nucleotides, the CDR3 is TGTGCCAGCAGTGGAAAAGGCAGGGGGAGAGCCGAAGCTTTCTTT. This translates into CASSGKGRGRAEAFF.

This clonotype was found many times. The V gene is TRBV28, the J gene TRBJ2-7; D perhaps matches TRBD2 (5 bases). Germline V gene data show CDR1 as MDHEN and CDR2 as SYDVKM. Trimming cost V 7 bases and J 0 bases, with 13 bases left between them. CDR3 length: 14 residues. The CDR3 loop is CASTPGGGSYEQYF. CDR3 DNA: TGTGCCAGCACCCCCGGAGGCGGCTCCTACGAGCAGTACTTC.

This clonotype appeared a few times. The junction differs from germline at one of its ends, possibly a read error. V and J are TRBV6-1 and TRBJ2-1; 10 bases match TRBD2. Germline CDR1 and CDR2: MNHNS and SASEGT. This CDR3 is 13 amino acids long. CDR3 DNA sequence: TGTACCAGCAGTCGGACTAGCGGCAATAAGCAGTTCTTC. Encoded protein: CTSSRTSGNKQFF.

This clonotype was seen ten or more times. The CDR3 region is CATGEGRVRTDTQYF. CDR3 sequence (DNA): TGTGCCACGGGTGAGGGAAGGGTCAGGACAGATACGCAGTATTTT. The rearrangement uses TRBV12-3 or TRBV12-4 and TRBJ2-3; TRBD2 might be the D (5 bases). Trimming removed 10 bases from V and 3 bases from J, with 20 bases in between. This CDR3 is 15 amino acids long.

Turning to this clonotype: Since a much larger clone is just one base distant, this may be a read error. The chain carries TRBV2 and TRBJ2-7; 8 positions agree with TRBD2. The CDR3 is 14 residues long. Germline CDR1 and CDR2: SNHLY and FYNNEI. CDR3 in DNA: TGTGCCAGCAGGAGTAGCGGGACCTCCTACGGGCAGTACTTC. Translating gives CASRSSGTSYGQYF.

There are a few counts of this clonotype. The chain has TRBV12-3 or TRBV12-4 and TRBJ2-2; the D is unclear. CDR3 size: 15 residues. Deletions cut 1 base from V and 4 bases from J, with 10 bases between. CDR3 nucleotides: TGTGCCAGCAGTTTAGTTATGAGTCTCACCGGGGAGCTGTTTTTT. Its protein is CASSLVMSLTGELFF.

This clonotype appeared many times. The chain joins TRBV30 to TRBJ1-5; D gene ambiguous. Trimming removed 6 bases at V and 3 bases at J, with 12 bases between. The CDR3 spans 13 residues. Germline CDR1 reads GTSNPN; CDR2 reads SVGIG (reference sequence). The CDR3 nucleotides read TGTGCCTGCAAAAACGGGTTCAATCAGCCCCAGCATTTT. It is translated as CACKNGFNQPQHF.

This clonotype occurred many times. The genes are TRBV20-1 and TRBJ2-7, with 13 positions matching TRBD2. The germline CDR1 and CDR2 sequences are DFQATT and SNEGSKA (reference sequence). The V gene end was trimmed by 6 bases and the J gene end by 5 bases; junction bases not matched to a gene: 4. The CDR3 extends over 13 amino acids. In DNA, the CDR3 is TGCAGTGCACTGGGACTAGCGGGAAACGAGCAGTACTTC. Translation: CSALGLAGNEQYF.

This clonotype was counted ten times or more. The rearrangement uses TRBV20-1 and TRBJ2-7, with a weak D call TRBD2 (5 bases). The ends were cut back, 3 bases at V and 0 bases at J, with 12 bases in the middle. The germline V gene encodes CDR1 DFQATT and CDR2 SNEGSKA (reference sequence). CDR3 length equals 14 residues. The CDR3 DNA reads TGCAGTGCTAGTGGCGGGCCCACCTCCTACGAGCAGTACTTC. Translated, it gives CSASGGPTSYEQYF.

This clonotype has ten or more counts. The chain uses TRBV12-3 or TRBV12-4 and TRBJ2-2, with D possibly being TRBD1 (7 bases). This CDR3 contains 15 residues. Trimming took off 4 bases at V and 4 bases at J, with 13 bases between the two ends. The CDR3 bases are TGTGCCAGCAGTTGGACAGGAGGGATCACCGGGGAGCTGTTTTTT. Its protein product is CASSWTGGITGELFF.

The rearrangement uses TRBV4-1 and TRBJ2-3; D gene ambiguous. Germline CDR1 reads MGHRA; CDR2 reads YSYEKL. V was cut by 2 bases and J by 0 bases, with 6 bases left in between. The CDR3 spans 14 residues. The DNA of the CDR3 is TGCGCCAGCAGCCAATTGGTTAGCACAGATACGCAGTATTTT. Translation gives CASSQLVSTDTQYF.

This clonotype was detected ten times or more. The gene calls are TRBV27 and TRBJ1-5, with TRBD1 matching over 7 bases. The germline V gene has CDR1 MNHEY and CDR2 SMNVEV (reference sequence). The CDR3 spans 15 residues. Unmatched junction bases numbered 13, after V lost 4 bases and J lost 10 bases. This chain's CDR3 is CASSSFRDSGVPQHF. The CDR3 DNA sequence: TGTGCCAGCAGTTCCTTTCGGGACAGTGGGGTCCCCCAGCATTTT.

This clonotype has ten or more counts. J is TRBJ2-7 and V is TRBV28, with a weak D call TRBD1 (6 bases). Germline lookup yields CDR1 MDHEN and CDR2 SYDVKM. V was pared by 7 bases and J by 2 bases, with 18 bases between. The CDR3 consists of 15 residues. CDR3 DNA sequence: TGTGCCAGCACCCTAGGACAGTCGAGTCCCTACGAGCAGTACTTC. Amino acid sequence: CASTLGQSSPYEQYF.

This clonotype appeared many times. The V and J genes are TRBV12-3 or TRBV12-4 and TRBJ1-2, with a possible D match to TRBD1 (6 bases). The V and J ends lost 5 bases and 5 bases respectively, with 21 bases between them. The CDR3 extends over 16 amino acids. In DNA form, the CDR3 reads TGTGCCAGCAGTGAGGGGGGGCAGGGGATCTCATATGGCTACACCTTC. This encodes CASSEGGQGISYGYTF.

This clonotype came up many times. The V call is TRBV18, the J call TRBJ2-1, with TRBD2 as a possible D gene (6 bases). V was trimmed by 0 bases and J by 6 bases, leaving 18 bases between them. CDR1 and CDR2 from the germline V gene are KGHSH and LQKENI. The CDR3 is 17 residues long. CDR3 nucleotide sequence: TGTGCCAGCTCACCACCGGGTGGAGCCGGCGGGGCCAATGAGCAGTTCTTC. Its protein product is CASSPPGGAGGANEQFF.

There are a few counts of this clonotype. The J gene is TRBJ2-7, the V gene TRBV7-9, with D hard to call. This CDR3 comprises 13 residues. CDR1 and CDR2 from the germline V gene are SEHNR and FQNEAQ (reference sequence). Trimming stripped 3 bases from V and 5 bases from J, with 11 bases between. DNA of the CDR3: TGTGCCAGCAGCTTTGGCCCTGGGGACGAGCAGTACTTC. Translation: CASSFGPGDEQYF. Variable domain in full (rest from reference TRBV7-9 and TRBJ2-7): DTGVSQNPRHKITKRGQNVTFRCDPISEHNRLYWYRQTLGQGPEFLTYFQNEAQLEKSRLLSDRFSAERPKGSFSTLEIQRTEQGDSAMYLCASSFGPGDEQYFGPGTRLTVT.

Many counts were recorded for this clonotype. CDR3 amino acids: CASSSDYQGTQYF. CDR3 nucleotide sequence: TGTGCCAGCAGTTCGGACTATCAGGGGACCCAGTACTTC. The chain employs TRBV6-2 or TRBV6-3 and TRBJ2-5, with D possibly being TRBD2 (6 bases). The CDR3 covers 13 residues. V gave up 4 bases and J gave up 7 bases, with 13 bases separating them. Germline CDR1 and CDR2: MNHEY and SVGEGT.

In its sample, this clonotype was seen many times. The chain uses TRBV7-6 and TRBJ1-5, with TRBD1 matching over 7 bases. Losses at the gene ends were 5 bases for V and 6 bases for J; bases not matched to a gene: 4. The CDR3 consists of 13 residues. Germline lookup yields CDR1 SGHVS and CDR2 FNYEAQ. The CDR3 here is CASSDRQGQPQHF. The CDR3 DNA follows: TGTGCCAGCAGCGACCGACAGGGTCAGCCCCAGCATTTT.

The CDR3 region is CATSDPGLEAFF. The CDR3 DNA reads TGTGCCACCAGTGACCCGGGGCTAGAAGCTTTCTTT. The rearrangement links TRBV24-1 to TRBJ1-1; the D gene is possibly TRBD1 (5 bases). This CDR3 spans 12 amino acids. The V and J ends lost 4 bases and 8 bases respectively, with 10 bases between them. CDR1 and CDR2 from the germline V gene are KGHDR and SFDVKD.

V and J are TRBV5-1 and TRBJ2-1; weak D call: TRBD1 (5 bases). CDR3 length: 16 amino acids. CDR1 is SGHRS and CDR2 is YFSETQ in the germline V gene. V was pared by 5 bases and J by 6 bases, with 21 bases between. CDR3 nucleotides: TGCGCCAGCAGGCGGCAGGGTGTCCCATCATTCAATGAGCAGTTCTTC. The encoded protein is CASRRQGVPSFNEQFF.

In this sample, this clonotype turned up many times. The chain joins TRBV12-5 to TRBJ1-2, with 8 nucleotides matching TRBD1. This CDR3 has 14 amino acids. Germline CDR1 and CDR2: LGHNT and FRNRAP. V shed 1 base, J shed 8 bases, and the junction held 6 bases outside the gene matches. CDR3 protein: CASGLGQGKSGYTF. The CDR3 DNA follows: TGTGCTAGTGGTTTGGGACAGGGGAAGAGCGGCTACACCTTC.

This clonotype was seen ten or more times. The chain is built from TRBV28 and TRBJ1-1; 7 positions match TRBD1. Germline CDR1 reads MDHEN; CDR2 reads SYDVKM. CDR3 size: 17 residues. Trimming at V came to 6 bases and at J to 4 bases, leaving 17 bases not matched to a gene. CDR3 in amino acids: CASSPGGTPSRSTEAFF. In DNA form, the CDR3 reads TGTGCCAGCAGCCCAGGGGGGACACCTTCGCGAAGCACTGAAGCTTTCTTT.

This clonotype has a count of ten or more. The rearrangement joins TRBV24-1 to TRBJ1-2; D not certain. The CDR3 loop spans 14 amino acids. Germline V gives CDR1 KGHDR, CDR2 SFDVKD. V lost 4 bases, J lost 3 bases, and 11 bases lay in between. The CDR3 sequence: CATSDPYSYYGYTF. As DNA, the CDR3 is TGTGCCACCAGTGACCCTTACAGTTACTATGGCTACACCTTC.

This clonotype was observed many times. The chain links TRBV13 to TRBJ2-7; tentative D call: TRBD1 (6 bases). Germline assignment: CDR1 PRHDT and CDR2 FYEKMQ (reference sequence). The CDR3 contains 13 residues. Trimming shortened V by 5 bases and J by 3 bases, and 11 bases separated the two germline ends. This CDR3 is CASSTRGNYEQYF. CDR3 nucleotide sequence: TGTGCCAGCAGCACCAGGGGAAACTACGAGCAGTACTTC.